This note documents a single T cell receptor (beta chain) sequence. Its antigen is still unknown. The data originate from a study of glioma-infiltrating T cells after dendritic cell vaccination. Study-wide results and caveats: Longer survival after dendritic cell vaccination followed higher pretreatment TIL content.

Looked up from germline, CDR1 is SGHNT and CDR2 is YYREEE (reference sequence). The germline V and J ends were trimmed by 3 bases and 2 bases, with 11 bases remaining between them. The CDR3 contains 14 residues. Specified time point: after dendritic cell vaccination, including at tumor progression/relapse. Using immunoSEQ multiplex PCR, the repertoire was profiled, and TCRdb retains in-frame clones only, with some absent. The data show 50,000 to 60,000 clones, about 79% seen once. The sample was blood, taken after dendritic cell vaccination. The V and J genes are TRBV5-4 and TRBJ2-5, with D possibly TRBD1 on 6 matching bases. This sequence was found in a human donor with glioblastoma. As DNA, the CDR3 is TGTGCCAGCAGCTATAGGGGGTCGCAAGAGACCCAGTACTTC. It encodes CASSYRGSQETQYF.